These 20 T cell receptor beta chains originate from one sample sequenced in a study of shared clonotypes between healthy human individuals. Libraries were prepared by immunoSEQ multiplex PCR; TCRdb keeps only in-frame clonotypes and omits some of them. The sample shows about 680,000 clones, 72% of them seen only once. The sequencing sample was made of memory CD4+ T cells sorted from blood. Subset specified: CD45RA-negative fraction. Source of these receptors: a woman in her twenties or thirties in good health.

Of note for this clone: Additional DNA sequences in this sample encode the identical CDR3. V gene TRBV28 combines with J gene TRBJ2-7; D ambiguous. The germline V gene encodes CDR1 MDHEN and CDR2 SYDVKM. The CDR3 covers 11 residues. V dropped 6 bases and J dropped 7 bases, with 10 bases sitting between them. The CDR3 spells CASSLRREQYF. CDR3 bases: TGTGCCAGCAGCCTACGCAGGGAGCAGTACTTC.

The chain carries TRBV4-1 and TRBJ2-2; TRBD2 matches at 8 bases. Germline values: CDR1 MGHRA, CDR2 YSYEKL. V shed 3 bases, J shed 3 bases, and the junction held 6 bases outside the gene matches. CDR3 length equals 16 residues. CDR3: CASSHIAGTDTGELFF. In DNA, the CDR3 is TGCGCCAGCAGCCACATAGCGGGAACGGACACCGGGGAGCTGTTTTTT.

The chain employs TRBV28 and TRBJ1-1, with D unresolved. V lost 4 bases, J lost 7 bases, and 16 bases lay in between. The CDR3 loop spans 14 amino acids. Germline CDR1 MDHEN, CDR2 SYDVKM. In DNA, the CDR3 is TGTGCCAGCAGTTCAATCCCCACTAGCGATGAAGCTTTCTTT. As protein: CASSSIPTSDEAFF.

Remarks on this clone: Only one base separates this from a far larger clonotype, so it likely reflects a read error. This rearrangement joins TRBV5-5 to TRBJ2-1; TRBD2 agrees at 9 bases. V lost 10 bases, J lost 7 bases, and 6 bases stayed unmatched. The CDR3 sequence is 12 residues long. Germline V gene lookup returns CDR1 SGHKS and CDR2 YYEKEE (reference sequence). CDR3: CAGKTSGNEQFF. DNA for the CDR3: TGTGCCGGCAAAACTAGCGGGAATGAGCAGTTCTTC.

The CDR3 DNA is TGTGCTAGTGGTTTGGTGGAGGGGACAGTGGAGGGCTACACCTTC. The encoded protein is CASGLVEGTVEGYTF. The rearrangement joins TRBV12-5 to TRBJ1-2; 7 nucleotides agree with TRBD1. CDR3 length: 15 amino acids. V trimming: 0 bases; J trimming: 8 bases; junction bases outside the gene matches: 9. Germline V gene lookup returns CDR1 LGHNT and CDR2 FRNRAP.

The chain has TRBV6-5 and TRBJ1-2; TRBD1 is a possible D gene (6 bases). Trimming left V 5 bases short and J 1 base short, with 14 bases between. The CDR3 is 15 amino acids. Germline V gene sequence: CDR1 MNHEY, CDR2 SVGAGI. The CDR3 region is CASSRGGGFNYGYTF. The CDR3 DNA reads TGTGCCAGCAGTCGAGGTGGGGGCTTTAACTATGGCTACACCTTC.

The genes are TRBV6-1 and TRBJ1-2; D gene ambiguous. The CDR3 runs to 14 residues. Trimming took 1 base from V and 8 from J, leaving 14 bases between them. Per germline, CDR1 MNHNS and CDR2 SASEGT. CDR3 in amino acids: CASSEGPRLGGYTF. The CDR3 bases are TGTGCCAGCAGTGAAGGTCCCCGCCTCGGGGGCTACACCTTC.

Regarding this clone: The same CDR3 is also encoded by other DNA sequences in this sample. The genes are TRBV5-1 and TRBJ2-2, with 11 nucleotides matching TRBD1. The V segment lost 4 bases and the J segment 5 bases; nucleotides outside the gene matches: 4. Germline CDR1 reads SGHRS; CDR2 reads YFSETQ. CDR3 length: 15 residues. The CDR3 bases are TGCGCCAGCAGCCCAGGGACAGGGGGAACCGGGGAGCTGTTTTTT. Translating gives CASSPGTGGTGELFF.

The chain recombines TRBV18 with TRBJ2-7; D gene ambiguous. The CDR3 length is 14 residues. V dropped 3 bases and J dropped 6 bases, with 15 bases sitting between them. Germline assignment: CDR1 KGHSH and CDR2 LQKENI. CDR3 sequence (DNA): TGTGCCAGCTCACCTCCCTTAACCAGATCCGAGCAGTACTTC. It specifies CASSPPLTRSEQYF. The full variable domain, rest sourced from reference TRBV18 and TRBJ2-7, is NAGVMQNPRHLVRRRGQEARLRCSPMKGHSHVYWYRQLPEEGLKFMVYLQKENIIDESGMPKERFSAEFPKEGPSILRIQQVVRGDSAAYFCASSPPLTRSEQYFGPGTRLTVT.

In regard to this clone: Other nucleotide sequences from this sample produce the same CDR3. The V call is TRBV19, the J call TRBJ1-5; 7 bases map to TRBD1. The germline V gene encodes CDR1 LNHDA and CDR2 SQIVND (reference sequence). There are 14 residues in the CDR3. Trimming cost V 2 bases and J 7 bases; bases outside gene matches: 5. CDR3 sequence: CASSIKGGPQPQHF. The CDR3 nucleotides are TGTGCCAGTAGTATAAAAGGGGGCCCCCAGCCCCAGCATTTT.

This chain joins TRBV5-5 and TRBJ1-5, with 9 bases identical to TRBD1. This CDR3 is built from 15 residues. V trimming: 4 bases; J trimming: 3 bases; junction bases outside the gene matches: 5. Germline-derived CDR1 and CDR2 are SGHKS and YYEKEE (reference sequence). DNA of the CDR3: TGTGCCAGCAGCCTCCGGACAGGGGACAATCAGCCCCAGCATTTT. Protein sequence: CASSLRTGDNQPQHF.

The CDR3 DNA reads TGCAGCCCTAAGGCCTCTCTTGTTGGCGGGGAGCTGTTTTTT. Translating it yields CSPKASLVGGELFF. The chain carries TRBV29-1 and TRBJ2-2; D remains ambiguous. The CDR3 loop spans 14 amino acids. Trimming took off 8 bases at V and 7 bases at J, with 20 bases between the two ends. Germline CDR1 reads SQVTM; CDR2 reads ANQGSEA.

This clone was seen only a few times. Here the CDR3 reads CASSLQGVSYEQYF. DNA of the CDR3: TGCGCCAGCAGCTTACAGGGGGTCTCCTACGAGCAGTACTTC. The chain uses TRBV5-1 and TRBJ2-7; TRBD1 agrees at 8 bases. V shed 2 bases and J 0 bases; nucleotides not matched to a gene: 1. This CDR3 has 14 residues. Germline CDR1 and CDR2: SGHRS and YFSETQ.

The chain uses TRBV4-2 and TRBJ1-1, with TRBD1 matching over 7 bases. The CDR3 loop spans 15 amino acids. Trimming cost V 4 bases and J 2 bases; bases outside gene matches: 7. From germline, CDR1 is LGHNA and CDR2 YNFKEQ. Here the CDR3 reads CASSRRQGPNTEAFF. DNA of the CDR3: TGTGCCAGCAGCCGTCGACAGGGACCTAACACTGAAGCTTTCTTT.

This chain uses TRBV4-2 with TRBJ2-7, with 8 bases aligning to TRBD2. CDR1 LGHNA and CDR2 YNFKEQ come from the germline V gene. The CDR3 loop spans 15 amino acids. V dropped 1 base and J dropped 5; count of bases not matched to a gene: 7. The CDR3 sequence: CASSQGVGTRDEQYF. CDR3 bases: TGTGCCAGCAGCCAAGGGGTGGGGACTAGGGACGAGCAGTACTTC.

In this sample, this clone turned up once. V is TRBV2 and J is TRBJ1-2; 11 bases fit TRBD1. The CDR3 totals 14 residues. Germline assignment: CDR1 SNHLY and CDR2 FYNNEI. After removal of 7 bases from V and 3 bases from J, the junction contained 4 bases not matched to a gene. CDR3: CASTGQGADYGYTF. CDR3 bases: TGTGCCAGCACCGGACAGGGGGCTGACTATGGCTACACCTTC. The full variable domain, rest sourced from reference TRBV2 and TRBJ1-2, is EPEVTQTPSHQVTQMGQEVILRCVPISNHLYFYWYRQILGQKVEFLVSFYNNEISEKSEIFDDQFSVERPDGSNFTLKIRSTKLEDSAMYFCASTGQGADYGYTFGSGTRLTVV.

The V gene is TRBV6-1, the J gene TRBJ1-5, with TRBD1 as a possible D gene (5 bases). Germline CDR1 and CDR2: MNHNS and SASEGT. This CDR3 has 14 amino acids. Trimming removed 4 bases at V and 3 bases at J, with 10 bases between. In nucleotides, the CDR3 is TGTGCCAGCAGTGGACAGCTCTTCAATCAGCCCCAGCATTTT. Amino acid sequence: CASSGQLFNQPQHF.

With regard to this clone: Other DNA sequences from this sample encode an identical CDR3 as well. The chain has TRBV19 and TRBJ1-5; 7 bases map to TRBD1. The CDR3 extends over 14 amino acids. V was pared by 6 bases and J by 2 bases, with 4 bases of the junction left unmatched. Per germline, CDR1 LNHDA and CDR2 SQIVND (reference sequence). This chain's CDR3 is CASSLTGGNQPQHF. CDR3 nucleotides: TGTGCCAGTAGCCTCACAGGGGGCAATCAGCCCCAGCATTTT. Full variable domain (outside the CDR3, taken from reference TRBV19 and TRBJ1-5): DGGITQSPKYLFRKEGQNVTLSCEQNLNHDAMYWYRQDPGQGLRLIYYSQIVNDFQKGDIAEGYSVSREKKESFPLTVTSAQKNPTAFYLCASSLTGGNQPQHFGDGTRLSIL.

The genes are TRBV18 and TRBJ2-7; 12 nucleotides agree with TRBD2. Losses at the gene ends were 4 bases for V and 4 bases for J; bases not matched to a gene: 8. The CDR3 is 16 amino acids. The V gene's germline CDR1 is KGHSH and CDR2 LQKENI. CDR3 bases: TGTGCCAGCTCACAAGCGACTAGCGGGAGAAGATACGAGCAGTACTTC. Amino acids: CASSQATSGRRYEQYF.

CDR3 nucleotide sequence: TGTGCCAGCAGCCAAACGCCGAGACTAGCAGATCGCACCGGGGAGCTGTTTTTT. Encoded protein: CASSQTPRLADRTGELFF. The rearrangement links TRBV4-2 to TRBJ2-2; 7 bases map to TRBD2. CDR3 length: 18 amino acids. With 2 bases clipped from V and 4 bases from J, the junction kept 13 bases outside the gene matches. From germline, CDR1 is LGHNA and CDR2 YNFKEQ.